A selection of T cell receptor beta chains follows, all from one sample in a study of shared clonotypes between healthy human individuals. Produced via immunoSEQ multiplex PCR; TCRdb's table is partial and in-frame only. The sample yields 2,500,000 or so clones, roughly 92% seen once. The sequencing input was naive CD4+ T cells sorted from blood. The receptors were sampled from a man between 18 and 29 years old in good health. The CDR3 runs from the conserved cysteine through the conserved F or W. A D gene is named only where the DNA matches it firmly. A clone size is listed for some rows: how often the clone was seen (once, few, many), or a class if it is expanded.

clone size	D gene	V gene	J gene	CDR3 protein	CDR3 DNA
.	.	TRBV18	TRBJ2-5	CASSPRAQQETQYF	TGTGCCAGCTCACCACGAGCACAGCAAGAGACCCAGTACTTC
.	.	TRBV11-2	TRBJ2-7	CASSPQGYEQYF	TGTGCCAGCAGCCCGCAGGGCTACGAGCAGTACTTC
.	TRBD1	TRBV7-8	TRBJ1-5	CAGSQGADNQPQHF	TGTGCCGGATCACAGGGGGCAGACAATCAGCCCCAGCATTTT
.	TRBD2	TRBV5-6	TRBJ2-2	CASSPMGLAGGLTGELFF	TGTGCCAGCAGCCCCATGGGACTAGCGGGGGGGCTCACCGGGGAGCTGTTTTTT
.	.	TRBV30	TRBJ2-1	CAWSKLGGHEQFF	TGTGCCTGGAGTAAATTGGGCGGGCATGAGCAGTTCTTC
.	TRBD1	TRBV2	TRBJ2-1	CASSYLGQETGEQFF	TGTGCCAGCAGCTACCTGGGACAGGAAACCGGTGAGCAGTTCTTC
once	TRBD1	TRBV6-4	TRBJ1-1	CASSRQGGTEAFF	TGTGCCAGCAGTCGACAGGGAGGCACTGAAGCTTTCTTT
.	.	TRBV28	TRBJ1-2	CASSLGFGYTF	TGTGCCAGCAGTTTAGGATTTGGCTACACCTTC
.	.	TRBV10-3	TRBJ2-1	CAISESTLKGDEQFF	TGTGCCATCAGTGAGTCCACGCTTAAGGGGGATGAGCAGTTCTTC
.	.	TRBV11-2	TRBJ1-4	CASSLGLNEKLFF	TGTGCCAGCAGTCTGGGCCTGAATGAAAAACTGTTTTTT
.	TRBD1	TRBV11-3	TRBJ2-7	CASSLGGPGQGYEQYF	TGTGCCAGCAGCTTAGGAGGGCCGGGACAGGGCTACGAGCAGTACTTC
once	.	TRBV15	TRBJ1-3	CATSRGLTGNTIYF	TGTGCCACCAGCAGGGGGCTGACTGGAAACACCATATATTTT
.	.	TRBV28	TRBJ2-1	CASSLFGREINEQFF	TGTGCCAGCAGTTTATTCGGCAGGGAGATCAATGAGCAGTTCTTC